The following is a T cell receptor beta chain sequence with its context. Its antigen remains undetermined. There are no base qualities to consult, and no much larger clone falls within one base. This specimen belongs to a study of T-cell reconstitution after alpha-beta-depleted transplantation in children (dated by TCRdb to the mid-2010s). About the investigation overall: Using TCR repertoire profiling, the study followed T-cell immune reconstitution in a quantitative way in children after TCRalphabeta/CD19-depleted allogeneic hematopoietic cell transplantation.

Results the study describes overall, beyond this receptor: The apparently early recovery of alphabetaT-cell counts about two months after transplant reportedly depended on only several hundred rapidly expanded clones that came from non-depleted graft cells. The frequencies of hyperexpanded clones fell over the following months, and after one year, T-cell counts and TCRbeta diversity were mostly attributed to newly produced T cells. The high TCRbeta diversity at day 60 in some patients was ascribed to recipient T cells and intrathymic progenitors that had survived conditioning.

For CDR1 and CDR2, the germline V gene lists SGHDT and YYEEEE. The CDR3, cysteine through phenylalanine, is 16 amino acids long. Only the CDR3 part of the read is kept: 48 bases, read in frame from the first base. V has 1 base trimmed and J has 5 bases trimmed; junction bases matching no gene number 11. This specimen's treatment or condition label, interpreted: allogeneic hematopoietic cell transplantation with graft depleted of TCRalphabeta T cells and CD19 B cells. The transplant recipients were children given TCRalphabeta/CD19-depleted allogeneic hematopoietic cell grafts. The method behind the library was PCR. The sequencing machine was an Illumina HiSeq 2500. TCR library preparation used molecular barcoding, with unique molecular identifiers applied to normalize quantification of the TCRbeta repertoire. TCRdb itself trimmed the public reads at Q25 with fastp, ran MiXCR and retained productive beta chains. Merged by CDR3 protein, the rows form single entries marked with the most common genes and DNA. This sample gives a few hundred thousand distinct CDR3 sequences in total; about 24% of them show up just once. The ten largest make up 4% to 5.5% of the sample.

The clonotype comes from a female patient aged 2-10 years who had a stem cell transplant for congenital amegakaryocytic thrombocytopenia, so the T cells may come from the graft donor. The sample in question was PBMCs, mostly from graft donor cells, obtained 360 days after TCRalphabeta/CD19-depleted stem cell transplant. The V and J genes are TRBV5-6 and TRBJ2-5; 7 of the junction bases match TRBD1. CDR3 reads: CASSLYRDRAGETQYF. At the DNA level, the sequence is TGTGCCAGCAGCTTGTACCGGGACAGAGCCGGGGAGACCCAGTACTTC.